The text below deals with one T cell receptor (beta chain). This sample was taken from a study of PD-1 blockade in mismatch repair-deficient tumors. In germline, CDR1 is GTSNPN, CDR2 SVGIG (reference sequence). The CDR3 sequence is 12 residues long. V was trimmed by 2 bases and J by 3 bases, leaving 5 bases between them. TCRs were sequenced from a few patients responding to pembrolizumab. Sequencing used immunoSEQ multiplex PCR; TCRdb keeps in-frame clones, though not all of them. The table lists around 30,000 clones, less than 90% of them singletons, with 3% to 3.5% in the top ten. The input for sequencing was PBMCs, taken 6 weeks after starting pembrolizumab. The chain joins TRBV30 to TRBJ1-3, with D unclear. The source of this sequence is an adult with mismatch repair-deficient cancer. CDR3 region: CAWSPGGNTIYF. The DNA for the CDR3 is TGTGCCTGGAGTCCAGGTGGAAACACCATATATTTT.